This T cell receptor (beta chain) emerged from a study of blood T cell repertoires in COVID-19. Self-reported history from a screening survey and questionnaire set each donor's cohort. Here immunoSEQ multiplex PCR was the method, and the copy in TCRdb shows in-frame clones only, minus some. This table holds 150,000 to 200,000 clones, roughly 82% found once. Germline CDR1 SGHTA, CDR2 FQGNSA. V lost 6 bases to trimming and J lost 5 bases, with 19 bases between them. This CDR3 region has 15 residues. This chain connects TRBV7-2 to TRBJ1-1; a weak D match, TRBD1 (5 bases). The sequence derives from a man aged 45-60 years who had recovered from COVID-19. The sample taken for sequencing was PBMCs or T cells enriched from blood (not recorded which). The CDR3 protein is CASRLPGGVRTEAFF. The CDR3 DNA reads as TGTGCCAGCAGGTTGCCCGGGGGAGTCAGGACTGAAGCTTTCTTT.